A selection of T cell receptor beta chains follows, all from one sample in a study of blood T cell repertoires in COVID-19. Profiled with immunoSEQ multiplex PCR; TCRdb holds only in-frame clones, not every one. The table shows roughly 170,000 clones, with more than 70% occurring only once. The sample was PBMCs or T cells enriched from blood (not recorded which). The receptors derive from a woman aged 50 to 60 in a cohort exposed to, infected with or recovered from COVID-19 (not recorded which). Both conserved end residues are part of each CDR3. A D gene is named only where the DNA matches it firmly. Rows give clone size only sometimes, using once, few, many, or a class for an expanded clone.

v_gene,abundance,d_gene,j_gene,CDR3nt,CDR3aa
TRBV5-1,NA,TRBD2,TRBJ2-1,TGCGCCAGCAGCCTAAACCTAGCGGGAGTTGTCGATGAGCAGTTCTTC,CASSLNLAGVVDEQFF
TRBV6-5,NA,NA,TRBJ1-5,TGTGCCTCACTGAGGCAGCCCCAGCATTTT,CASLRQPQHF
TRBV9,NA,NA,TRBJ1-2,TGTGCCAGCAGCGTAGATGGGGCTTATGGCTACACCTTC,CASSVDGAYGYTF
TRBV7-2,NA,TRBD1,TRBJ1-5,TGTGCCAGCAGCCTCGGGACAGGGGGCTGGCAGCCCCAGCATTTT,CASSLGTGGWQPQHF
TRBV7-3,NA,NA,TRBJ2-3,TGTGCCAGCAGCTCTACTGTATCAGCCGGGGATACGCAGTATTTT,CASSSTVSAGDTQYF
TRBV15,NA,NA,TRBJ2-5,TGTGCCACCAGCAGAGATCAGGTCGGCCAAGAGACCCAGTACTTC,CATSRDQVGQETQYF
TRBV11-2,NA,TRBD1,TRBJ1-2,TGTGCCAGCAGCCCCAGTTGGGCAGGGGGCGATAGTGGCTACACCTTC,CASSPSWAGGDSGYTF
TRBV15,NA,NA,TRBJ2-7,TGTGCCACCAGCGTCCGTGGAGGTTTGGTGGGCTTTTACGAGCAGTACTTC,CATSVRGGLVGFYEQYF
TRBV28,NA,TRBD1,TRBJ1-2,TGTGCCAGCAGTCCTTTGACGGGACAGAAGGCCTATGGCTACACCTTC,CASSPLTGQKAYGYTF
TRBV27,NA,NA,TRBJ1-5,TGTGCCAGTTCGGGGGATAGCAATCAGCCCCAGCATTTT,CASSGDSNQPQHF
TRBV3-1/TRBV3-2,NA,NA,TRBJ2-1,TGTGCCAGCAGCCAAGCTAACCCATTCATTGAGCAGTTCTTC,CASSQANPFIEQFF
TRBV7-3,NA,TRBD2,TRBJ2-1,TGTGCCAGCAGCATCGGACTAGCGGGAGTGGGTGAGCAGTTCTTC,CASSIGLAGVGEQFF
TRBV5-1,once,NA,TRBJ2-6,TGCGCCAGCAGCTTGATATTAGCTGGGGCCAACGTCCTGACTTTC,CASSLILAGANVLTF
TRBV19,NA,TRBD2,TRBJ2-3,TGTGCCAGTAGTCCTAGCGGGGGCACAGATACGCAGTATTTT,CASSPSGGTDTQYF
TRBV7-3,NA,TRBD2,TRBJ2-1,TGTGCCAGCAGTCTAGCGGGAGGAGGGCAGTTCTTC,CASSLAGGGQFF
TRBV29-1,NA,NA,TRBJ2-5,TGCAGCGCCCTGGGGGGAGGCTTTGAGACCCAGTACTTC,CSALGGGFETQYF
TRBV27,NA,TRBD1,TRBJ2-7,TGTGCCAGCAGTCCCGGACAGGCGTTGGGCGAGCAGTACTTC,CASSPGQALGEQYF
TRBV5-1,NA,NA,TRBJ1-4,TGCGCCAGCAGCTTGGGCGGACAGACGAATGAAAAACTGTTTTTT,CASSLGGQTNEKLFF
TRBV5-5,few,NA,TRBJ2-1,TGTGCCAGCAGGGATCCGGGACTCCTCCTTAAAGAGCAGTTCTTC,CASRDPGLLLKEQFF
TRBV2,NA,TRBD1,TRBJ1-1,TGTGCCAGCACACCTCATGACCCGGGACAGCTAAACACTGAAGCTTTCTTT,CASTPHDPGQLNTEAFF
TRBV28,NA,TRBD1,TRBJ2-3,TGTGCCAGCAGCCCTAGACAGGGGAGCACAGATACGCAGTATTTT,CASSPRQGSTDTQYF
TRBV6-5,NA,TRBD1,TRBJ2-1,TGTGCCAGCAGTCCTCGGGACAGGATTTACGATGAGCAGTTCTTC,CASSPRDRIYDEQFF
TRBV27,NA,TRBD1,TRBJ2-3,TGTGCCAGCAGTTCCCCACGGGACAGGGATACAGATACGCAGTATTTT,CASSSPRDRDTDTQYF
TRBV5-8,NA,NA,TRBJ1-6,TGTGCCAGCAGCTTGCAGGGATTTCGACATTCACCCCTCCACTTT,CASSLQGFRHSPLHF
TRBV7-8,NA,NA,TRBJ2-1,TGTGCCAGCAGCTTTAGACTAGTCTACAATGAGCAGTTCTTC,CASSFRLVYNEQFF
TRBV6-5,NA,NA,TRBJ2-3,TGTGCCAGCTCGTCAGGTGAAACGCAGTATTTT,CASSSGETQYF
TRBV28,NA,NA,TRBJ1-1,TGTGCCACCCGGGAGGCAGGGTGGAACACTGAAGCTTTCTTT,CATREAGWNTEAFF
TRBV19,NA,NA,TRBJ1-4,TGTGCCAGTAGTACAGGGAACCAGGAAAAACTGTTTTTT,CASSTGNQEKLFF
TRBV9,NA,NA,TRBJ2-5,TGTGCCAGCAGCCCCAGGGGACATCAGAAGGGGAAAGAGACCCAGTACTTC,CASSPRGHQKGKETQYF
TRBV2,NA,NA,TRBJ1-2,TGTGCCAGCAGTGAGGGGAGTGGGCTCTATGGCTACACCTTC,CASSEGSGLYGYTF
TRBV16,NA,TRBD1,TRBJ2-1,TGTGCCAGCAGCCAATCCACGCAGGGGGCATACAATGAGCAGTTCTTC,CASSQSTQGAYNEQFF
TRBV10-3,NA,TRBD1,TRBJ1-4,TGTGCCATCAGCCCAGGGGGGACTAATGAAAAACTGTTTTTT,CAISPGGTNEKLFF
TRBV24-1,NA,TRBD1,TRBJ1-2,TGTGCCACCAGTGATTTGAACAGGGGGGATTCTAACTATGGCTACACCTTC,CATSDLNRGDSNYGYTF
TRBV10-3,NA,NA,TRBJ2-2,TGTGCCATCAGTGGAGGGGAGGACACCGGGGAGCTGTTTTTT,CAISGGEDTGELFF
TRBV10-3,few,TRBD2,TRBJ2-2,TGTGCCATCAGTGGCTGGGGACTAGCGGGAGCTGACACCGGGGAGCTGTTTTTT,CAISGWGLAGADTGELFF
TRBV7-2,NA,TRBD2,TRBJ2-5,TGTGCCAGCAGCGCCAGGGGCCAGCGGGGGGGCGGAGAGACCCAGTACTTC,CASSARGQRGGGETQYF
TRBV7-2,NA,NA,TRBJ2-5,TGTGCCAGCAGCTTAGGAGCAGGCCAAGAGACCCAGTACTTC,CASSLGAGQETQYF